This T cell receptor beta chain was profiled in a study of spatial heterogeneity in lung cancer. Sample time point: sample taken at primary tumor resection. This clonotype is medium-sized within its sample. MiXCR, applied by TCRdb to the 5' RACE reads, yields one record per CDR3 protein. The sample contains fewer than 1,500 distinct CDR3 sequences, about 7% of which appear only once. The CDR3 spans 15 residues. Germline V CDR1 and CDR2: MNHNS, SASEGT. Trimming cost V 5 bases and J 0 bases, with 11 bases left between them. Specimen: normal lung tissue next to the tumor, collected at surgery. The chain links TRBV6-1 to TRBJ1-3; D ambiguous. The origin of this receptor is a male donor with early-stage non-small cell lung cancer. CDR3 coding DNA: TGTGCCAGCAGTTTACAAGTAAACTCTGGAAACACCATATATTTT. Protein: CASSLQVNSGNTIYF.